The T cell receptor (beta chain) described here comes from a study of early T cells in non-severe SARS-CoV-2 infection. Turning to the study itself: Chains from this unsorted whole-blood bulk RNA could not be paired.

The V end lost 4 bases, the J end lost 1 base, and 8 bases lay between the germline ends. This CDR3 comprises 13 residues. Germline values: CDR1 MDHEN, CDR2 SYDVKM. TCRdb processed the 5' RACE reads anew with MiXCR; each CDR3 protein has one entry. The sample includes 65,000 to 85,000 distinct CDR3 sequences, around 16% seen only once; the top ten take about 12%. J is TRBJ2-7 and V is TRBV28; no clear D. The sequence was collected from an adult who was a healthcare worker with PCR-confirmed SARS-CoV-2 infection or an uninfected control (not recorded which). What was sequenced was whole blood. The CDR3 sequence: CASSSPLSYEQYF. In DNA form, the CDR3 reads TGTGCCAGCAGTTCCCCCCTGTCCTACGAGCAGTACTTC. The full variable domain, in which reference TRBV28 and TRBJ2-7 provide the parts outside the CDR3, is DVKVTQSSRYLVKRTGEKVFLECVQDMDHENMFWYRQDPGLGLRLIYFSYDVKMKEKGDIPEGYSVSREKKERFSLILESASTNQTSMYLCASSSPLSYEQYFGPGTRLTVT.